The clone carrying this TCR beta chain occurred many times. Its antigen is as yet unknown. Amplification of TCR beta CDR3 from genomic DNA used two-round multiplex PCR. Each TRBV and TRBJ gene had its own primer in the first PCR round. TCRdb re-analysed the multiplex PCR reads in MiXCR, keeping a single row per CDR3 protein. Of around 51,000 distinct CDR3 sequences detected, 30% to 35% appear once; the ten largest clones hold just under 9.5%. This sample stems from a study of prognosis after radiotherapy for stage I lung cancer. Study-wide context: Of the enrolled patients, around 14 had newly diagnosed primary stage I lung tumors, while roughly 5 had oligometastatic NSCLC following surgical resection of the primary tumor. The study deemed all of its non-small cell lung cancer patients medically inoperable.

This CDR3 has 14 residues. The germline V gene has CDR1 SGHAT and CDR2 FQNNGV. V was clipped by 4 bases and J by 7 bases; unmatched bases: 7. Study observations and caveats: The study found lower Shannon entropy after stereotactic body radiation therapy in patients who developed distant metastases. Counted unique TCR clones declined after stereotactic body radiation therapy (median approximately 9,600 versus 7,200).

This clonotype was obtained from a donor aged 50 or older with non-small cell lung cancer. V usage is TRBV11-2 and J usage is TRBJ2-7; TRBD2 agrees at 10 bases. Sequences were derived from PBMCs, sampled before or after stereotactic body radiation therapy (not recorded which). CDR3 in DNA: TGTGCCAGCAGCTCTAGCGGGAGCTCGCGGGAGCAGTACTTC. Its translation is CASSSSGSSREQYF. The full variable domain, with the rest looked up from reference TRBV11-2 and TRBJ2-7, is EAGVAQSPRYKIIEKRQSVAFWCNPISGHATLYWYQQILGQGPKLLIQFQNNGVVDDSQLPKDRFSAERLKGVDSTLKIQPAKLEDSAVYLCASSSSGSSREQYFGPGTRLTVT.